This T cell receptor (beta chain) derives from a study of cytomegalovirus exposure and HLA in healthy donors. V was trimmed by 5 bases and J by 3 bases, leaving 17 bases between them. This CDR3 has 15 amino acids. The germline gives CDR1 SEHNR, CDR2 FQNEAQ (reference sequence). Here immunoSEQ multiplex PCR was the method, and the copy in TCRdb shows in-frame clones only, minus some. Of more than 250,000 clones in the sample, around 91% are singletons; the top ten hold roughly 3%. General study results and limits: In vitro confirmation showed three CMV-associated chains to be CMV antigen specific. Cytomegalovirus-associated TCR beta chains were listed, numbering approximately 150.

The table lists this clone with a count of one. Its antigen is currently unknown. This chain joins TRBV7-9 and TRBJ2-7; D not resolved. Sample: PBMCs. The TCR comes from a woman in her twenties or thirties in good health and CMV-seronegative. CDR3 region: CASSPPVRLNYEQYF. CDR3 nucleotides: TGTGCCAGCAGCCCCCCGGTGAGGCTTAACTACGAGCAGTACTTC.